Below, 5 T cell receptor beta chains from the same sample are listed, as sequenced in a study of blood T cells in healthy people across ages. Using a J-beta primer mix together with a sample-barcoded 5' primer, a second PCR was run for about 6 to 11 cycles. TCRdb reprocessed the 5' RACE reads with MiXCR, giving one entry per CDR3 protein. The sample carries hundreds of thousands of distinct CDR3 sequences, around 49% recorded once. The sequenced material came from blood. The receptors shown here come from a woman aged 55-70 years in good health.

The chain links TRBV2 to TRBJ1-2, with a tentative D call TRBD1 (5 bases). Trimming pared 2 bases from V and 7 bases from J, leaving 11 bases between. Germline V lookup: CDR1 SNHLY, CDR2 FYNNEI. The CDR3 consists of 13 residues. CDR3 loop: CASSESGGIGYTF. As DNA, the CDR3 is TGTGCCAGCAGTGAATCGGGGGGAATTGGCTACACCTTC.

The J gene is TRBJ2-7, the V gene TRBV4-3, with 8 positions matching TRBD1. Germline CDR1 and CDR2: LGHNA and YSLEER. The CDR3 has 15 amino acids. Germline trimming cut 0 bases from V and 6 bases from J; bases unmatched to any gene: 7. CDR3 residues: CASSQDTAGGVEQYF. The CDR3 nucleotides read TGCGCCAGCAGCCAAGATACAGCAGGGGGCGTCGAGCAGTACTTC.

This clonotype was detected many times. The CDR3 DNA reads as TGCAGTTCCTCCGTGGGGGCAGAGGAGACCCAGTACTTC. It encodes CSSSVGAEETQYF. The V call is TRBV20-1, the J call TRBJ2-5, with D tentatively TRBD1 (6 bases). The germline V gene has CDR1 DFQATT and CDR2 SNEGSKA (reference sequence). V lost 8 bases, J lost 5 bases, and 18 bases lay in between. CDR3 length: 13 amino acids.

The CDR3: CASRRETDEKLFF. The CDR3 coding sequence is TGTGCCAGCCGACGGGAGACGGATGAAAAACTGTTTTTT. This chain uses TRBV28 with TRBJ1-4; D not certain. Trimming cost V 8 bases and J 6 bases, with 13 bases left between them. This CDR3 is built from 13 residues. Germline V gene sequence: CDR1 MDHEN, CDR2 SYDVKM.

This clonotype was seen more than once but under ten times. The chain is built from TRBV28 and TRBJ2-4, with a possible D match to TRBD2 (6 bases). Germline V CDR1 and CDR2: MDHEN, SYDVKM. V was shortened by 5 bases and J by 7 bases, with 18 bases between the two germline ends. This CDR3 spans 15 amino acids. CDR3 loop: CASSQGGVRGNIQYF. The CDR3 DNA follows: TGTGCCAGCAGTCAAGGCGGGGTCCGTGGGAACATTCAGTACTTC.